This TCR beta chain derives from a study of OX40 agonist ivuxolimab in advanced cancers. In the study overall: The diagnoses of dose-escalation patients were hepatocellular carcinoma, melanoma, renal cell or head and neck cancer. Past anti-PD-1, anti-PD-L1 or anti-CTLA-4 therapy was accepted, and 40% to 45% had received some.

The CDR3 is made up of 15 amino acids. CDR1 is SNHLY and CDR2 is FYNNEI in the germline V gene. V shed 6 bases and J 2 bases; nucleotides not matched to a gene: 5. Clones were sequenced by immunoSEQ multiplex PCR, and TCRdb holds only the in-frame ones, with some missing. The data contain approximately 69,000 clones, approximately 81% of them singletons. Baseline was the first blood sampling point, followed by cycle 4 day 1 and cycle 7 day 1. In its sample, this clone was seen a few times. V is TRBV2 and J is TRBJ1-5, with 9 bases that match TRBD1. The source is an adult with an advanced solid tumor such as melanoma, head and neck, liver or kidney cancer. Sample: CD4+ or CD8+ T cells sorted from blood, taken in a trial of the OX40 agonist ivuxolimab. CDR3 region: CASRSRDRGNQPQHF. Written as DNA, the CDR3 is TGTGCCAGCAGGTCCCGGGACAGGGGCAATCAGCCCCAGCATTTT.